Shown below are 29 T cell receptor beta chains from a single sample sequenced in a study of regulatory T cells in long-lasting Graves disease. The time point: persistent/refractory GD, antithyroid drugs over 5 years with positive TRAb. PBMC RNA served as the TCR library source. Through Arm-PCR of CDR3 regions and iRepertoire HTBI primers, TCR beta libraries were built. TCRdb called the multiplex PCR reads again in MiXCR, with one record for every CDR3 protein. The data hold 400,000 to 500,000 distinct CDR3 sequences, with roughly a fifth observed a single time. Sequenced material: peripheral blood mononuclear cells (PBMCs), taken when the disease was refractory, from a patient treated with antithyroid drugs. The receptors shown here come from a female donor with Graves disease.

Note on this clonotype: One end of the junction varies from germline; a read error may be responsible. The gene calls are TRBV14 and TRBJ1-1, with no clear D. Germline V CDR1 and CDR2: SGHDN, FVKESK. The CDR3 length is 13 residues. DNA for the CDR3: TGTGCCAGCGGCCAATACCTGAACACTGAAGCTTTCTTT. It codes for CASGQYLNTEAFF.

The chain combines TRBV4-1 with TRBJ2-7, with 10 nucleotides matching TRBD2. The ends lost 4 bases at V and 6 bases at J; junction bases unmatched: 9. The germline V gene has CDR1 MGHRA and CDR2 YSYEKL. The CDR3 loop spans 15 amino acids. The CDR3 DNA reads TGCGCCAGCAGCCCCCCCGGGGTAGCGGGAGGCGAGCAGTACTTC. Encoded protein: CASSPPGVAGGEQYF.

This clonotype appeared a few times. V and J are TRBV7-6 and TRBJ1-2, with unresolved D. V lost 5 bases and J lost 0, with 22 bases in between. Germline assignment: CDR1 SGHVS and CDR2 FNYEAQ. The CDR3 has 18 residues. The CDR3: CASSPEAGQNPSNYGYTF. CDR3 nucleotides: TGTGCCAGCAGCCCGGAGGCCGGGCAGAACCCCTCTAACTATGGCTACACCTTC. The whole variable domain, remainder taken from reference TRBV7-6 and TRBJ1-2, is GAGVSQSPRYKVTKRGQDVALRCDPISGHVSLYWYRQALGQGPEFLTYFNYEAQQDKSGLPNDRFSAERPEGSISTLTIQRTEQRDSAMYRCASSPEAGQNPSNYGYTFGSGTRLTVV.

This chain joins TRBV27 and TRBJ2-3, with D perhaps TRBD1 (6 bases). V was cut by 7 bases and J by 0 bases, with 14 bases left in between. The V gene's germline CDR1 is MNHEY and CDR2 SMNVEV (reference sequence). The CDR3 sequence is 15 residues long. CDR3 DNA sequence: TGTGCCAGCACGTCAACAGGGAAAAGCACAGATACGCAGTATTTT. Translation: CASTSTGKSTDTQYF.

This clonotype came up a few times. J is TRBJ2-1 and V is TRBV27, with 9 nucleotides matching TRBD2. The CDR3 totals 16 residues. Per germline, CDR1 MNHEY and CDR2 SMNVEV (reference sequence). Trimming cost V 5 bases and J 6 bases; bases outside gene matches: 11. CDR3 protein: CASSPEGAGGFNEQFF. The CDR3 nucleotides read TGTGCCAGCAGTCCAGAGGGAGCGGGAGGTTTCAATGAGCAGTTCTTC.

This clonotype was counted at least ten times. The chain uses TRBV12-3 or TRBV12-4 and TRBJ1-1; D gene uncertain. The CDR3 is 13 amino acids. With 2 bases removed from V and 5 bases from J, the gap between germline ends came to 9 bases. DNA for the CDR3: TGTGCCAGCAGTTTATTCGGGAAGACTGAAGCTTTCTTT. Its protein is CASSLFGKTEAFF.

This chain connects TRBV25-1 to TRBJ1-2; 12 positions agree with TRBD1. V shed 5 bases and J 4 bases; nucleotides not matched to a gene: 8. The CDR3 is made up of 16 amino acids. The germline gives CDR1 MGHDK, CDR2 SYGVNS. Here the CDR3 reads CASSKAGTGGSYGYTF. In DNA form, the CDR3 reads TGTGCCAGCAGTAAAGCCGGGACAGGGGGCTCCTATGGCTACACCTTC.

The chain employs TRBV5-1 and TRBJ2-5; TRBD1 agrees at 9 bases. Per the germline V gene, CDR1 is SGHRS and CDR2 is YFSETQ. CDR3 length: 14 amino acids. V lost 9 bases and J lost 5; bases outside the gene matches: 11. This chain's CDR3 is CATKTGGVWETQYF. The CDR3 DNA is TGCGCCACCAAAACAGGGGGCGTTTGGGAGACCCAGTACTTC.

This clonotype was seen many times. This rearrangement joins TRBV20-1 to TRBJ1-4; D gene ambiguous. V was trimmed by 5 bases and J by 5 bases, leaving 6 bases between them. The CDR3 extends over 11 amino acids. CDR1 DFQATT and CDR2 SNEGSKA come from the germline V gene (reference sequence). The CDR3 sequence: CSAHKNEKLFF. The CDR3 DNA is TGCAGTGCTCACAAAAATGAAAAACTGTTTTTT.

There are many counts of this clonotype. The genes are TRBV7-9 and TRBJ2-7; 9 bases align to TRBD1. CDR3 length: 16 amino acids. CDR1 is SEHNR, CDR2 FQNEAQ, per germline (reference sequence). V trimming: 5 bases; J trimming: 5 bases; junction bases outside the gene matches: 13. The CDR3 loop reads CASSPTRDREADEQYF. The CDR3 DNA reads TGTGCCAGCAGCCCTACACGGGACAGGGAGGCGGACGAGCAGTACTTC.

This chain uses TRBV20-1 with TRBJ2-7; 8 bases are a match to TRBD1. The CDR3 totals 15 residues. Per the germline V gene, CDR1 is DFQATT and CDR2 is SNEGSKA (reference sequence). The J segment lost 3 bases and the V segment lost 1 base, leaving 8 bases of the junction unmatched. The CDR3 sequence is CSARVATGDDYEQYF. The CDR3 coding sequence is TGCAGTGCTAGAGTAGCGACAGGGGATGACTACGAGCAGTACTTC.

CDR3 nucleotide sequence: TGTGCCAGCAGGCTCAGGGACGTCGGGGAGCTGTTTTTT. The encoded protein is CASRLRDVGELFF. The J gene is TRBJ2-2, the V gene TRBV6-1; either TRBD1 or TRBD2 may fit D (5 bases each). This CDR3 has 13 amino acids. Germline V gene data show CDR1 as MNHNS and CDR2 as SASEGT. The V gene lost 6 bases and the J gene lost 7 bases, with 12 bases spanning the gap.

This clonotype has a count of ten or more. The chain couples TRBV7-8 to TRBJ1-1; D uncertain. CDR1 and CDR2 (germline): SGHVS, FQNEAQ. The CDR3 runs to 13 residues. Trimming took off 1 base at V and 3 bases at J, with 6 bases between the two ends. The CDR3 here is CASSLDGDTEAFF. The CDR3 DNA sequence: TGTGCCAGCAGCTTAGATGGGGACACTGAAGCTTTCTTT. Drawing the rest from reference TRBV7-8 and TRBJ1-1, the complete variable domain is GAGVSQSPRYKVAKRGQDVALRCDPISGHVSLFWYQQALGQGPEFLTYFQNEAQLDKSGLPSDRFFAERPEGSVSTLKIQRTQQEDSAVYLCASSLDGDTEAFFGQGTRLTVV.

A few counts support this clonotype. The CDR3 here is CSAQLTGLKLFF. Written as DNA, the CDR3 is TGCAGTGCCCAACTGACAGGGTTGAAACTGTTTTTT. The chain has TRBV20-1 and TRBJ1-4; TRBD1 aligns across 7 bases. The CDR3 loop spans 12 amino acids. Germline assignment: CDR1 DFQATT and CDR2 SNEGSKA (reference sequence). Trimming cost V 6 bases and J 11 bases; bases outside gene matches: 9.

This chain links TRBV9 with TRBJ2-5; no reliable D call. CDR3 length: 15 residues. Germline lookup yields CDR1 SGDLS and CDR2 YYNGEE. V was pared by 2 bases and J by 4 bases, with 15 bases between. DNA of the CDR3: TGTGCCAGCAGCGTTGGCGGCAGTCCAAGAGAGACCCAGTACTTC. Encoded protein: CASSVGGSPRETQYF.

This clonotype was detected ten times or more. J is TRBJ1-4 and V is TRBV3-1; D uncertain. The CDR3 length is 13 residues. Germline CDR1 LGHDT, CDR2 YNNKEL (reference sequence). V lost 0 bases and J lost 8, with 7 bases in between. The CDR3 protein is CASSQDQGEKLFF. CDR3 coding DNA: TGTGCCAGCAGCCAAGATCAAGGAGAAAAACTGTTTTTT.

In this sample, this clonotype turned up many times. The CDR3: CASSPVAGHTQETQYF. The CDR3 DNA is TGTGCCAGCTCACCAGTAGCGGGACACACGCAAGAGACCCAGTACTTC. V and J are TRBV18 and TRBJ2-5; TRBD2 agrees at 8 bases. The trim removed 2 bases at V and 2 bases at J, leaving 7 bases unmatched. Germline V gene lookup returns CDR1 KGHSH and CDR2 LQKENI. There are 16 residues in the CDR3.

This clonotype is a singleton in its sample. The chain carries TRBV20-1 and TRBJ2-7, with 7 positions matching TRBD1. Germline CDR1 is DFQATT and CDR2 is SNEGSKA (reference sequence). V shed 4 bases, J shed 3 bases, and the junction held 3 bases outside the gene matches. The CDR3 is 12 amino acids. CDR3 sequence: CSATGTDYEQYF. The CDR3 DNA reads TGCAGTGCTACCGGGACAGACTACGAGCAGTACTTC.

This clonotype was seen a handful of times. The CDR3 DNA is TGCAGTGCATGGAACAGGACTAGCGGGGGGGATACGCAGTATTTT. This encodes CSAWNRTSGGDTQYF. J is TRBJ2-3 and V is TRBV20-1; TRBD2 matches at 14 bases. Germline CDR1 is DFQATT and CDR2 is SNEGSKA (reference sequence). The CDR3 runs to 15 residues. V lost 6 bases to trimming and J lost 6 bases; unmatched junction nucleotides: 8.

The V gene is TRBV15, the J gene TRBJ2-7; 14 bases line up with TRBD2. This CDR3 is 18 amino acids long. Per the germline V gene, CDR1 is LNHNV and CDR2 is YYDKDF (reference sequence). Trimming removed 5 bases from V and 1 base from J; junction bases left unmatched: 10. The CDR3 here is CATSAPGLAGVGSYEQYF. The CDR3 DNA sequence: TGTGCCACCAGCGCCCCGGGACTAGCGGGAGTGGGGTCCTACGAGCAGTACTTC.

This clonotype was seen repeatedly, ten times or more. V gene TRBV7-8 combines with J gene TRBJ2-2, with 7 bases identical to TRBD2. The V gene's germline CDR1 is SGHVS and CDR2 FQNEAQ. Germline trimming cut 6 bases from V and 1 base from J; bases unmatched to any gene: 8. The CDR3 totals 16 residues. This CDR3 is CASRFPGTKNTGELFF. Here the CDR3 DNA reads TGTGCCAGCAGATTCCCCGGGACTAAGAACACCGGGGAGCTGTTTTTT.

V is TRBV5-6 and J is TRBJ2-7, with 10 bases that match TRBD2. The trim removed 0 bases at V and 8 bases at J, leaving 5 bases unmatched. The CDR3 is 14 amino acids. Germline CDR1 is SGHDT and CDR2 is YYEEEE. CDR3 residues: CASSLGAGGEKQYF. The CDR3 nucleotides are TGTGCCAGCAGCTTGGGAGCGGGAGGGGAGAAGCAGTACTTC.

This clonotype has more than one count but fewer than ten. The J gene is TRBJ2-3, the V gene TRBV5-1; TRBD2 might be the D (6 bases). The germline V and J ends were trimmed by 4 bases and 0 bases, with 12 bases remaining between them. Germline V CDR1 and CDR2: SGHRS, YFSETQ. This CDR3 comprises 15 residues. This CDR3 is CASSRGKGSTDTQYF. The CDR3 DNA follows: TGCGCCAGCAGCCGCGGGAAGGGAAGCACAGATACGCAGTATTTT.

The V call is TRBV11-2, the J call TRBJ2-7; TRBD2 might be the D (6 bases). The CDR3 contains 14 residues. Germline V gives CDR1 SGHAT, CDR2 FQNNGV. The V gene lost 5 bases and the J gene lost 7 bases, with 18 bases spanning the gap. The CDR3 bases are TGTGCCAGCAGCCCCTCCGGGAGAATCTATGAGCAGTACTTC. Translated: CASSPSGRIYEQYF.

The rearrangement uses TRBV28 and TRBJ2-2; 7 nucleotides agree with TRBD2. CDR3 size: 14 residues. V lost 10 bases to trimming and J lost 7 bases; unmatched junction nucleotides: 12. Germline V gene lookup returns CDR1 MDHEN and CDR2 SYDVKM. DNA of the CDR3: TGTGCCACCGGTCGGGCGGGAGTAGTCGGGGAGCTGTTTTTT. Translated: CATGRAGVVGELFF.

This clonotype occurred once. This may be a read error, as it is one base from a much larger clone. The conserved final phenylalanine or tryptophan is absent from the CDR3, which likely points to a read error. This chain's CDR3 is CASSLGMTETYEQYS. The CDR3 DNA is TGTGCCAGCAGCTTAGGTATGACAGAAACCTACGAGCAGTACTCC. V gene TRBV11-2 combines with J gene TRBJ2-7; D may be TRBD1 (5 bases). Germline V CDR1 and CDR2: SGHAT, FQNNGV. The V end lost 1 base, the J end lost 2 bases, and 12 bases lay between the germline ends. This CDR3 is 15 amino acids long.

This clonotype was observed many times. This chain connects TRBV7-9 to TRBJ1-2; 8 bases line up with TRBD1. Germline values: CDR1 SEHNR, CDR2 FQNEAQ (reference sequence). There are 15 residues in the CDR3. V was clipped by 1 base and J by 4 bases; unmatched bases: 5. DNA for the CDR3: TGTGCCAGCAGCTTAGGCGACAGGGGAAGCTATGGCTACACCTTC. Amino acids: CASSLGDRGSYGYTF.

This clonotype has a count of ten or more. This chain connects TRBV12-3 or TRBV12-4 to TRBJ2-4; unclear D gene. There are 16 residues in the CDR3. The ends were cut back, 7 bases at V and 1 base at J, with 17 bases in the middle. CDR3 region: CASTTGEVWAKNIQYF. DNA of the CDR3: TGTGCCAGCACCACGGGCGAGGTTTGGGCCAAAAACATTCAGTACTTC.

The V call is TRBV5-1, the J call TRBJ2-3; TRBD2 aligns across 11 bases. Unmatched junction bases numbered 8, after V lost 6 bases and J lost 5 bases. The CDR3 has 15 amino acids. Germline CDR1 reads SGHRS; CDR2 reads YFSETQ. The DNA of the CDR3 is TGCGCCAGCACCCAACGGCTAGCGGGAGGAGATACGCAGTATTTT. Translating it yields CASTQRLAGGDTQYF. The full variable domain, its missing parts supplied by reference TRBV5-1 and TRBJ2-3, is KAGVTQTPRYLIKTRGQQVTLSCSPISGHRSVSWYQQTPGQGLQFLFEYFSETQRNKGNFPGRFSGRQFSNSRSEMNVSTLELGDSALYLCASTQRLAGGDTQYFGPGTRLTVL.